One sample yielded the 11 T cell receptor beta chains listed below, sequenced in a study of technical replicates of blood from several donors. Here immunoSEQ multiplex PCR was the method, and the copy in TCRdb shows in-frame clones only, minus some. The sample includes approximately 87,000 clones, about 91% of them seen just once. Source material: T cells isolated from PBMCs. Receptor source: a human donor in good health. Some clones in this sample may be carry-over from other donors' samples.

The chain links TRBV5-4 to TRBJ2-3; D is undetermined. The V end lost 4 bases, the J end lost 5 bases, and 14 bases lay between the germline ends. Germline-derived CDR1 and CDR2 are SGHNT and YYREEE (reference sequence). The CDR3 covers 14 residues. In DNA form, the CDR3 reads TGTGCCAGCAGCCCCCCTTCGGAGCGAGATACGCAGTATTTT. It codes for CASSPPSERDTQYF. The full variable domain, its missing parts supplied by reference TRBV5-4 and TRBJ2-3, is ETGVTQSPTHLIKTRGQQVTLRCSSQSGHNTVSWYQQALGQGPQFIFQYYREEENGRGNFPPRFSGLQFPNYSSELNVNALELDDSALYLCASSPPSERDTQYFGPGTRLTVL.

The V call is TRBV21-1, the J call TRBJ1-5. TRBV21-1 is a pseudogene locus. The CDR3 runs 13 residues. This CDR3 is CASWGGANQPQHF. CDR3 coding DNA: TGTGCCAGCTGGGGGGGGGCTAATCAGCCCCAGCATTTT.

V usage is TRBV6-1 and J usage is TRBJ2-7; 13 nucleotides match TRBD2. V was pared by 7 bases and J by 5 bases, with 5 bases of the junction left unmatched. This CDR3 is built from 14 residues. CDR1 MNHNS and CDR2 SASEGT come from the germline V gene. CDR3 DNA sequence: TGTGCCAGCACCCGACTAGCGGGAGGCCACGAGCAGTACTTC. This encodes CASTRLAGGHEQYF.

The J gene is TRBJ2-1, the V gene TRBV7-3, with 12 bases matching TRBD2. The germline V gene has CDR1 SGHTA and CDR2 FQGTGA. This CDR3 region has 15 residues. V lost 4 bases and J lost 3; bases outside the gene matches: 1. CDR3 protein: CASSSSGGGYNEQFF. The CDR3 nucleotides are TGTGCCAGCAGCTCTAGCGGGGGGGGCTACAATGAGCAGTTCTTC.

The chain joins TRBV28 to TRBJ2-7; 7 bases match TRBD1. The CDR3 covers 15 residues. V dropped 5 bases and J dropped 2; count of bases not matched to a gene: 9. Germline V gives CDR1 MDHEN, CDR2 SYDVKM. CDR3 nucleotide sequence: TGTGCCAGCAGTGAACCGGGACAGCCTCCCTACGAGCAGTACTTC. This gives the protein CASSEPGQPPYEQYF.

The sample holds one count of this clone. The CDR3: CASSNTGNYGYTF. The DNA for the CDR3 is TGTGCCAGTAGTAATACAGGGAACTATGGCTACACCTTC. This chain joins TRBV19 and TRBJ1-2; D may be TRBD1 (6 bases). CDR3 size: 13 residues. Germline CDR1 reads LNHDA; CDR2 reads SQIVND (reference sequence). Trimming shortened V by 4 bases and J by 2 bases, and 8 bases separated the two germline ends.

J is TRBJ1-5 and V is TRBV11-2, with D unresolved. This CDR3 has 12 residues. V lost 3 bases and J lost 4, with 4 bases in between. In germline, CDR1 is SGHAT, CDR2 FQNNGV. The CDR3, as DNA: TGTGCCAGCAGCTTCCCTAATCAGCCCCAGCATTTT. It specifies CASSFPNQPQHF.

The rearrangement joins TRBV9 to TRBJ2-3, with 9 positions matching TRBD1. The germline V gene encodes CDR1 SGDLS and CDR2 YYNGEE. The CDR3 is made up of 15 amino acids. V trimming: 0 bases; J trimming: 3 bases; junction bases outside the gene matches: 2. This chain's CDR3 is CASSVGGQGTDTQYF. The CDR3 region has the DNA TGTGCCAGCAGCGTAGGGGGACAGGGTACAGATACGCAGTATTTT. Supplemented by reference TRBV9 and TRBJ2-3, the full variable domain reads DSGVTQTPKHLITATGQRVTLRCSPRSGDLSVYWYQQSLDQGLQFLIQYYNGEERAKGNILERFSAQQFPDLHSELNLSSLELGDSALYFCASSVGGQGTDTQYFGPGTRLTVL.

The chain links TRBV11-3 to TRBJ2-7, with 7 bases matching TRBD1. V lost 6 bases and J lost 4; bases outside the gene matches: 12. This CDR3 is 15 amino acids long. CDR1 SGHNT and CDR2 YENEEA come from the germline V gene. The CDR3 sequence is CASRQTGTAPYEQYF. CDR3 sequence (DNA): TGTGCCAGCAGGCAAACCGGGACAGCCCCTTACGAGCAGTACTTC.

This clone was picked up one time. V is TRBV5-1 and J is TRBJ2-3; D is unclear. The V end lost 1 base, the J end lost 2 bases, and 5 bases lay between the germline ends. The CDR3 spans 13 residues. Germline CDR1 and CDR2: SGHRS and YFSETQ. The CDR3 DNA reads as TGCGCCAGCAGCTTGCCAGTCACAGATACGCAGTATTTT. Encoded protein: CASSLPVTDTQYF. The entire variable domain, with the rest obtained from reference TRBV5-1 and TRBJ2-3, is as follows: KAGVTQTPRYLIKTRGQQVTLSCSPISGHRSVSWYQQTPGQGLQFLFEYFSETQRNKGNFPGRFSGRQFSNSRSEMNVSTLELGDSALYLCASSLPVTDTQYFGPGTRLTVL.

The CDR3 coding sequence is TGTGCCTGGACTGGCAGGGGCAATCAGCCCCAGCATTTT. Translating it yields CAWTGRGNQPQHF. The rearrangement uses TRBV30 and TRBJ1-5; D might be TRBD1 (5 bases). Trimming removed 4 bases from V and 2 bases from J, with 9 bases in between. CDR3 size: 13 residues. Germline CDR1 and CDR2: GTSNPN and SVGIG (reference sequence).